A single sample is the source of the 28 T cell receptor beta chains below, sequenced in a study of Tregs in tolerant kidney transplant recipients. Data came from immunoSEQ multiplex PCR; TCRdb stores just in-frame clones and leaves some out. Of tens of thousands of clones in the sample, around nine tenths were seen once. The sample taken for sequencing was CD8+ T cells from blood. Every receptor here comes from a human donor in good health.

The chain couples TRBV13 to TRBJ2-7; no clear D gene. Trimming took 4 bases from V and 4 from J, leaving 8 bases between them. The CDR3 runs to 12 residues. CDR1 is PRHDT, CDR2 FYEKMQ, per germline (reference sequence). The CDR3 protein is CASSSYKYEQYF. For the CDR3, the DNA is TGTGCCAGCAGCTCCTACAAATACGAGCAGTACTTC.

The chain joins TRBV5-1 to TRBJ1-6; D not resolved. Looked up from germline, CDR1 is SGHRS and CDR2 is YFSETQ. The V gene lost 0 bases and the J gene lost 3 bases, with 10 bases spanning the gap. The CDR3 is 16 residues long. This chain's CDR3 is CASSLDGVVYNSPLHF. For the CDR3, the DNA is TGCGCCAGCAGCTTGGACGGGGTGGTCTATAATTCACCCCTCCACTTT.

The J gene is TRBJ1-2, the V gene TRBV9; D perhaps matches TRBD1 (5 bases). Trimming removed 0 bases at V and 7 bases at J, with 7 bases between. Germline V gene data show CDR1 as SGDLS and CDR2 as YYNGEE. CDR3 length equals 12 residues. CDR3 DNA sequence: TGTGCCAGCAGCGTAGCAGGGAGTGGCTACACCTTC. Its translation: CASSVAGSGYTF. The full variable domain, in which reference TRBV9 and TRBJ1-2 provide the parts outside the CDR3, is DSGVTQTPKHLITATGQRVTLRCSPRSGDLSVYWYQQSLDQGLQFLIQYYNGEERAKGNILERFSAQQFPDLHSELNLSSLELGDSALYFCASSVAGSGYTFGSGTRLTVV.

V gene TRBV7-6 combines with J gene TRBJ2-5, with D possibly being TRBD2 (6 bases). The V gene's germline CDR1 is SGHVS and CDR2 FNYEAQ. V gave up 8 bases and J gave up 2 bases, with 15 bases separating them. This CDR3 region has 14 residues. The CDR3 region is CASRPGTGQETQYF. The CDR3 nucleotides read TGTGCCAGCCGACCCGGGACTGGGCAAGAGACCCAGTACTTC.

V gene TRBV13 combines with J gene TRBJ1-1; D is unresolved. The CDR3 loop spans 12 amino acids. V lost 6 bases and J 4 bases, leaving 9 bases between the germline ends. Looked up from germline, CDR1 is PRHDT and CDR2 is FYEKMQ (reference sequence). The CDR3: CASRGPGTEAFF. CDR3 in DNA: TGTGCCAGCAGAGGACCCGGCACTGAAGCTTTCTTT. Using reference TRBV13 and TRBJ1-1 for the parts outside the CDR3, the full variable domain is AAGVIQSPRHLIKEKRETATLKCYPIPRHDTVYWYQQGPGQDPQFLISFYEKMQSDKGSIPDRFSAQQFSDYHSELNMSSLELGDSALYFCASRGPGTEAFFGQGTRLTVV.

The gene calls are TRBV6-6 and TRBJ2-7, with D unresolved. CDR1 is MNHNY and CDR2 is SVGAGI in the germline V gene (reference sequence). The CDR3 covers 13 residues. Trimming pared 5 bases from V and 2 bases from J, leaving 10 bases between. The CDR3: CASSVTEPYEQYF. The CDR3 DNA follows: TGTGCCAGCAGTGTAACAGAACCCTACGAGCAGTACTTC.

The rearrangement links TRBV13 to TRBJ2-7; the D gene could be TRBD1 or TRBD2 (5 bases each). CDR3 length: 14 amino acids. V shed 1 base and J shed 2 bases, with 9 bases lying between them. CDR1 and CDR2 (germline): PRHDT, FYEKMQ (reference sequence). The CDR3 DNA follows: TGTGCCAGCAGCTTAGCGGGACCAGCCTACGAGCAGTACTTC. Translation gives CASSLAGPAYEQYF.

This clone is a singleton in its sample. The chain is built from TRBV7-9 and TRBJ2-7; D unclear. CDR1 is SEHNR and CDR2 is FQNEAQ in the germline V gene (reference sequence). Trimming stripped 4 bases from V and 5 bases from J, with 6 bases between. CDR3 length: 11 amino acids. The CDR3 DNA follows: TGTGCCAGCAGCTCAGGTCACGAGCAGTACTTC. It yields the protein CASSSGHEQYF.

The chain has TRBV13 and TRBJ2-3; 8 positions agree with TRBD2. Germline assignment: CDR1 PRHDT and CDR2 FYEKMQ (reference sequence). CDR3 length: 16 residues. The junction had 9 bases not matched to a gene; V was cut back by 5 bases and J by 2 bases. DNA for the CDR3: TGTGCCAGCAGCGATCGGACTAGCTACCACACAGATACGCAGTATTTT. Its protein is CASSDRTSYHTDTQYF. The whole variable domain, filled in from reference TRBV13 and TRBJ2-3, reads AAGVIQSPRHLIKEKRETATLKCYPIPRHDTVYWYQQGPGQDPQFLISFYEKMQSDKGSIPDRFSAQQFSDYHSELNMSSLELGDSALYFCASSDRTSYHTDTQYFGPGTRLTVL.

This clone was seen a few times. The V call is TRBV9, the J call TRBJ1-4; D is unclear. This CDR3 contains 13 residues. The germline gives CDR1 SGDLS, CDR2 YYNGEE. Trimming shortened V by 2 bases and J by 8 bases, and 10 bases separated the two germline ends. CDR3 bases: TGTGCCAGCAGCGTGAGCGAGCACGAAAAACTGTTTTTT. Its protein product is CASSVSEHEKLFF. Looking up the rest from reference TRBV9 and TRBJ1-4 gives the full variable domain: DSGVTQTPKHLITATGQRVTLRCSPRSGDLSVYWYQQSLDQGLQFLIQYYNGEERAKGNILERFSAQQFPDLHSELNLSSLELGDSALYFCASSVSEHEKLFFGSGTQLSVL.

The chain couples TRBV27 to TRBJ2-5; 9 bases map to TRBD1. Germline trimming cut 8 bases from V and 1 base from J; bases unmatched to any gene: 8. The CDR3 loop spans 15 amino acids. The V gene's germline CDR1 is MNHEY and CDR2 SMNVEV (reference sequence). The CDR3 bases are TGTGCCAGCGGATTACAGGGGGCTCTCCAAGAGACCCAGTACTTC. Encoded protein: CASGLQGALQETQYF.

This clone turned up a few times. The rearrangement links TRBV4-1 to TRBJ1-2; no definite D call. Germline assignment: CDR1 MGHRA and CDR2 YSYEKL. V was clipped by 3 bases and J by 5 bases, with 25 bases between them. The CDR3 spans 18 residues. DNA of the CDR3: TGCGCCAGCAGCCACCCGGTGTCGTCCGGCAGTCCCTCATATGGCTACACCTTC. Translating it yields CASSHPVSSGSPSYGYTF.

The J gene is TRBJ2-7, the V gene TRBV6-5; 7 nucleotides line up with TRBD1. CDR3 size: 12 residues. The germline gives CDR1 MNHEY, CDR2 SVGAGI. V lost 4 bases, J lost 10 bases, and 7 bases stayed unmatched. Written as DNA, the CDR3 is TGTGCCAGCAGTTCCCCCCCAGGGGGACAGTACTTC. This codes for CASSSPPGGQYF.

V and J are TRBV30 and TRBJ2-6, with TRBD2 identical over 14 bases. Germline trimming cut 1 base from V and 3 bases from J; bases unmatched to any gene: 2. The CDR3 contains 17 residues. CDR1 is GTSNPN, CDR2 SVGIG, per germline (reference sequence). CDR3 nucleotide sequence: TGTGCCTGGAGTGCCGGGACTAGCGGGGGTGGGGCCAACGTCCTGACTTTC. Protein: CAWSAGTSGGGANVLTF. Using reference TRBV30 and TRBJ2-6 for the parts outside the CDR3, the full variable domain is SQTIHQWPATLVQPVGSPLSLECTVEGTSNPNLYWYRQAAGRGLQLLFYSVGIGQISSEVPQNLSASRPQDRQFILSSKKLLLSDSGFYLCAWSAGTSGGGANVLTFGAGSRLTVL.

The rearrangement uses TRBV7-9 and TRBJ1-3; D not certain. The CDR3 runs to 15 residues. Trimming shortened V by 5 bases and J by 1 base, and 12 bases separated the two germline ends. CDR1 and CDR2 from the germline V gene are SEHNR and FQNEAQ (reference sequence). CDR3 protein: CASSDRERSGNTIYF. The DNA of the CDR3 is TGTGCCAGCAGCGATCGGGAGAGGTCTGGAAACACCATATATTTT. The whole variable domain, filled in from reference TRBV7-9 and TRBJ1-3, reads DTGVSQNPRHKITKRGQNVTFRCDPISEHNRLYWYRQTLGQGPEFLTYFQNEAQLEKSRLLSDRFSAERPKGSFSTLEIQRTEQGDSAMYLCASSDRERSGNTIYFGEGSWLTVV.

This chain connects TRBV6-5 to TRBJ1-4; D uncertain. V lost 6 bases, J lost 8 bases, and 7 bases lay in between. CDR1 is MNHEY and CDR2 is SVGAGI in the germline V gene. The CDR3 is 11 residues long. The CDR3 sequence is CASRVGEKLFF. The DNA for the CDR3 is TGTGCCAGCAGGGTGGGCGAAAAACTGTTTTTT.

The chain has TRBV19 and TRBJ2-5; TRBD1 matches 7 bases. The junction had 14 bases not matched to a gene; V was cut back by 6 bases and J by 4 bases. This CDR3 contains 16 residues. Germline V CDR1 and CDR2: LNHDA, SQIVND (reference sequence). In DNA form, the CDR3 reads TGTGCCAGTAGCCTAATGCTCGGACAGGTTGGAGAGACCCAGTACTTC. Translating it yields CASSLMLGQVGETQYF. The complete variable domain, with remaining parts taken from reference TRBV19 and TRBJ2-5, reads DGGITQSPKYLFRKEGQNVTLSCEQNLNHDAMYWYRQDPGQGLRLIYYSQIVNDFQKGDIAEGYSVSREKKESFPLTVTSAQKNPTAFYLCASSLMLGQVGETQYFGPGTRLLVL.

The chain employs TRBV19 and TRBJ1-2, with D hard to call. Trimming removed 5 bases at V and 4 bases at J, with 11 bases between. This CDR3 region has 13 residues. The V gene's germline CDR1 is LNHDA and CDR2 SQIVND (reference sequence). The chain's CDR3 is CASSLGRAYGYTF. In DNA form, the CDR3 reads TGTGCCAGTAGTCTGGGCCGGGCCTATGGCTACACCTTC.

The chain employs TRBV7-2 and TRBJ1-4; no reliable D call. CDR1 is SGHTA, CDR2 FQGNSA, per germline. The V gene lost 3 bases and the J gene lost 7 bases, with 21 bases spanning the gap. This CDR3 comprises 17 residues. In DNA, the CDR3 is TGTGCCAGCAGCTTCTGGAGGCGGGAGGTGATGAGTGAAAAACTGTTTTTT. Amino acid sequence: CASSFWRREVMSEKLFF.

A remark on this clone: One end of the junction does not line up with germline, which may come from a read error. The chain couples TRBV9 to TRBJ1-2; TRBD1 matches at 8 bases. The CDR3 covers 14 residues. CDR1 SGDLS and CDR2 YYNGEE come from the germline V gene. CDR3 loop: CASSGTGSNYGHTF. CDR3 sequence (DNA): TGTGCCAGCAGCGGGACAGGGAGTAACTATGGCCACACCTTC.

In its sample, this clone was seen once. The CDR3 DNA sequence: TGTGCCAGCAGTGAACCGACCAATGAGCAGTACTTC. This sequence encodes CASSEPTNEQYF. The V call is TRBV6-1, the J call TRBJ2-7; unclear D gene. The germline gives CDR1 MNHNS, CDR2 SASEGT. The CDR3 extends over 12 amino acids. V lost 2 bases to trimming and J lost 7 bases, with 9 bases between them.

The chain joins TRBV6-5 to TRBJ2-6; TRBD2 aligns across 7 bases. Trimming took 5 bases from V and 1 from J; bases not matched to a gene: 2. The CDR3 has 15 residues. Looked up from germline, CDR1 is MNHEY and CDR2 is SVGAGI. This CDR3 reads CASSGGGSGANVLTF. CDR3 DNA sequence: TGTGCCAGCAGTGGGGGAGGGTCTGGGGCCAACGTCCTGACTTTC.

The chain is built from TRBV19 and TRBJ1-1, with D maybe TRBD1 (6 bases). Trimming shortened V by 3 bases and J by 1 base, and 12 bases separated the two germline ends. CDR1 LNHDA and CDR2 SQIVND come from the germline V gene (reference sequence). The CDR3 runs to 15 residues. CDR3 region: CASSMKQGRNTEAFF. DNA for the CDR3: TGTGCCAGTAGTATGAAACAGGGTCGGAACACTGAAGCTTTCTTT.

The chain recombines TRBV4-1 with TRBJ2-1, with 7 bases matching TRBD2. Per germline, CDR1 MGHRA and CDR2 YSYEKL. The length of the CDR3 is 17 residues. Trimming cost V 4 bases and J 5 bases; bases outside gene matches: 14. The CDR3 loop is CASSPTSLGTLDNEQFF. The CDR3, as DNA: TGCGCCAGCAGCCCGACTAGCTTAGGGACCTTAGACAATGAGCAGTTCTTC.

The chain combines TRBV18 with TRBJ2-1, with TRBD2 as a possible D gene (5 bases). Germline V CDR1 and CDR2: KGHSH, LQKENI. This CDR3 has 13 amino acids. The ends were cut back, 5 bases at V and 0 bases at J, with 5 bases in the middle. The CDR3 region is CASSDYSYNEQFF. The CDR3 coding sequence is TGTGCCAGCTCAGACTACTCCTACAATGAGCAGTTCTTC. Looking up the rest from reference TRBV18 and TRBJ2-1 gives the full variable domain: NAGVMQNPRHLVRRRGQEARLRCSPMKGHSHVYWYRQLPEEGLKFMVYLQKENIIDESGMPKERFSAEFPKEGPSILRIQQVVRGDSAAYFCASSDYSYNEQFFGPGTRLTVL.

V and J are TRBV30 and TRBJ2-7, with a tentative D call TRBD2 (5 bases). Germline V CDR1 and CDR2: GTSNPN, SVGIG (reference sequence). The CDR3 is 15 residues long. Trimming left V 4 bases short and J 2 bases short, with 18 bases between. The CDR3: CAWNLAEGTPYEQYF. CDR3 DNA: TGTGCCTGGAATCTGGCCGAGGGAACCCCCTACGAGCAGTACTTC.

This clone was picked up one time. This rearrangement joins TRBV6-5 to TRBJ2-7, with a possible D match to TRBD1 (6 bases). CDR1 and CDR2 from the germline V gene are MNHEY and SVGAGI. There are 11 residues in the CDR3. Trimming shortened V by 2 bases and J by 10 bases, and 9 bases separated the two germline ends. CDR3 sequence: CASSYGTNQYF. The CDR3 nucleotides are TGTGCCAGCAGTTACGGGACAAACCAGTACTTC.

The genes are TRBV29-1 and TRBJ2-2, with TRBD2 matching 11 bases. This CDR3 has 15 residues. CDR1 and CDR2 from the germline V gene are SQVTM and ANQGSEA. V was clipped by 4 bases and J by 2 bases; unmatched bases: 3. The CDR3 nucleotides read TGCAGCGTTGCCGGGACTAGCGGCAACACCGGGGAGCTGTTTTTT. Protein product: CSVAGTSGNTGELFF.